The 23 T cell receptor beta chains in this list originate from one sample, sequenced in a study of blood T cell repertoires in COVID-19. Measured with immunoSEQ multiplex PCR; TCRdb has only the in-frame clones, and not every one. This table has tens of thousands of clones, roughly 80% appearing once. Sequenced sample: peripheral blood. The receptor source for this set is a man older than 75 with active or convalescent COVID-19.

The chain combines TRBV19 with TRBJ2-7; 8 nucleotides match TRBD1. The trim removed 2 bases at V and 5 bases at J, leaving 8 bases unmatched. This CDR3 contains 15 residues. CDR1 is LNHDA and CDR2 is SQIVND in the germline V gene (reference sequence). CDR3 amino acids: CASSITWTGNHEQYF. The CDR3 DNA is TGTGCCAGTAGTATAACCTGGACAGGGAACCACGAGCAGTACTTC.

This clone was observed a handful of times. The chain combines TRBV7-2 with TRBJ1-2, with D perhaps matching TRBD1 (6 bases). V lost 2 bases and J 5 bases, leaving 12 bases between the germline ends. CDR3 length equals 14 residues. CDR1 is SGHTA and CDR2 is FQGNSA in the germline V gene. The CDR3 bases are TGTGCCAGCAGCTTAATCTGGGGGCAGTATGGCTACACCTTC. It yields the protein CASSLIWGQYGYTF.

The CDR3 DNA follows: TGTGCCAGCAGCCAGCCTCGGACAGGAGTCCAAGAGACCCAGTACTTC. It encodes CASSQPRTGVQETQYF. This sequence joins TRBV28 and TRBJ2-5, with 7 bases matching TRBD1. V was pared by 6 bases and J by 1 base, with 11 bases of the junction left unmatched. Per the germline V gene, CDR1 is MDHEN and CDR2 is SYDVKM. The CDR3 has 16 residues.

The gene calls are TRBV23-1 and TRBJ2-1; no definite D call. TRBV23-1 is given ORF status, its function remaining uncertain. Trimming stripped 2 bases from V and 7 bases from J, with 9 bases between. The CDR3 loop spans 13 amino acids. The CDR3 nucleotides are TGCGCCAGCAGTCAAATAAATGAGAATGAGCAGTTCTTC. This sequence encodes CASSQINENEQFF.

The chain links TRBV10-3 to TRBJ1-2; 8 bases agree with TRBD1. The V gene's germline CDR1 is ENHRY and CDR2 SYGVKD. This CDR3 is 15 amino acids long. V was clipped by 2 bases and J by 1 base; unmatched bases: 3. The CDR3 nucleotides read TGTGCCATCAGTGAGGGACAGGGATATAACTATGGCTACACCTTC. Protein: CAISEGQGYNYGYTF.

This clone was observed a single time. This chain joins TRBV5-1 and TRBJ2-3, with 10 bases identical to TRBD2. Looked up from germline, CDR1 is SGHRS and CDR2 is YFSETQ. The CDR3 is 15 amino acids. J lost 4 bases, V lost 6 bases, and 8 bases had no gene match. The DNA of the CDR3 is TGCGCCAGCAATCTGGGGACTAGCGACGCAGATACGCAGTATTTT. This encodes CASNLGTSDADTQYF.

The CDR3 here is CASSEWRGTSTDTQYF. The CDR3 region has the DNA TGTGCCAGCAGTGAATGGCGGGGGACTAGCACAGATACGCAGTATTTT. The rearrangement joins TRBV25-1 to TRBJ2-3; 7 bases are shared with TRBD2. The CDR3 runs to 16 residues. The germline V gene encodes CDR1 MGHDK and CDR2 SYGVNS. Trimming at V came to 1 base and at J to 0 bases, leaving 4 bases not matched to a gene.

This chain links TRBV11-1 with TRBJ2-3; the D gene is possibly TRBD2 (5 bases). Germline V lookup: CDR1 SGHAT, CDR2 FQDESV (reference sequence). Trimming took off 2 bases at V and 5 bases at J, with 14 bases between the two ends. The CDR3 has 15 amino acids. CDR3 DNA sequence: TGTGCCAGCAGCTTAAACGGCGAGAGCGGAGATACGCAGTATTTT. Translation: CASSLNGESGDTQYF.

This clone was seen just once. This sequence joins TRBV5-1 and TRBJ2-1, with TRBD2 matching 9 bases. Germline loops: CDR1 SGHRS, CDR2 YFSETQ. Unmatched junction bases numbered 12, after V lost 5 bases and J lost 6 bases. The CDR3 runs 16 residues. The CDR3 DNA is TGCGCCAGCAGTCCTCGACTAGCGGCTACCAGCAATGAGCAGTTCTTC. Amino acid sequence: CASSPRLAATSNEQFF.

CDR3 residues: CASSEVLQPQHF. CDR3 sequence (DNA): TGTGCCAGCAGTGAAGTCCTGCAGCCCCAGCATTTT. This chain joins TRBV6-1 and TRBJ1-5; D remains ambiguous. V was pared by 1 base and J by 7 bases, with 5 bases between. The CDR3 loop spans 12 amino acids. Germline-derived CDR1 and CDR2 are MNHNS and SASEGT.

This clone was counted once. The chain has TRBV28 and TRBJ1-3, with TRBD1 matching over 7 bases. The junction had 13 bases not matched to a gene; V was cut back by 7 bases and J by 1 base. Germline loops: CDR1 MDHEN, CDR2 SYDVKM. CDR3 length: 17 amino acids. The chain's CDR3 is CASTPGKRGRSGNTIYF. DNA for the CDR3: TGTGCCAGCACGCCCGGGAAGAGGGGGCGATCTGGAAACACCATATATTTT. Full variable domain (outside the CDR3, taken from reference TRBV28 and TRBJ1-3): DVKVTQSSRYLVKRTGEKVFLECVQDMDHENMFWYRQDPGLGLRLIYFSYDVKMKEKGDIPEGYSVSREKKERFSLILESASTNQTSMYLCASTPGKRGRSGNTIYFGEGSWLTVV.

V usage is TRBV27 and J usage is TRBJ1-6, with D possibly matching TRBD1 (5 bases). V gave up 4 bases and J gave up 7 bases, with 14 bases separating them. CDR3 length equals 15 residues. Germline CDR1 reads MNHEY; CDR2 reads SMNVEV (reference sequence). In DNA, the CDR3 is TGTGCCAGCAGTTCCCGAGCAGGGCACAATTCACCCCTCCACTTT. Translation: CASSSRAGHNSPLHF.

The V and J genes are TRBV10-3 and TRBJ2-1; the D gene is possibly TRBD2 (6 bases). CDR1 ENHRY and CDR2 SYGVKD come from the germline V gene. Between the trimmed V and J ends, which lost 3 bases and 0 bases, there was a span of 6 bases. CDR3 length: 14 amino acids. The CDR3 sequence is CAISDGSSYNEQFF. Here the CDR3 DNA reads TGTGCCATCAGTGACGGGAGCTCCTACAATGAGCAGTTCTTC.

This clone has a handful of counts. The V call is TRBV20-1, the J call TRBJ2-2; 14 bases align to TRBD2. The CDR3 extends over 16 amino acids. V lost 3 bases, J lost 7 bases, and 7 bases stayed unmatched. Looked up from germline, CDR1 is DFQATT and CDR2 is SNEGSKA (reference sequence). The CDR3 is CSASGTSGSIGGELFF. CDR3 nucleotides: TGCAGTGCTAGTGGGACTAGCGGGAGCATTGGCGGGGAGCTGTTTTTT.

This chain joins TRBV5-1 and TRBJ1-4; D not resolved. Germline V gene lookup returns CDR1 SGHRS and CDR2 YFSETQ. V shed 0 bases and J shed 7 bases, with 16 bases lying between them. The CDR3 loop spans 16 amino acids. CDR3 in DNA: TGCGCCAGCAGCTTGGGAGCGGAGACTGTTGGTGAAAAACTGTTTTTT. Its translation: CASSLGAETVGEKLFF.

This chain links TRBV5-4 with TRBJ2-3; 7 bases agree with TRBD1. Germline CDR1 reads SGHNT; CDR2 reads YYREEE (reference sequence). With 5 bases clipped from V and 4 bases from J, the junction kept 7 bases outside the gene matches. The CDR3 length is 14 residues. For the CDR3, the DNA is TGTGCCAGCAGGCCCAAGGGGGCTCCAGATACGCAGTATTTT. Residues: CASRPKGAPDTQYF.

This clone was observed a handful of times. V gene TRBV19 combines with J gene TRBJ2-6; 7 nucleotides align to TRBD2. CDR1 is LNHDA, CDR2 SQIVND, per germline (reference sequence). The V gene end was trimmed by 0 bases and the J gene end by 1 base; junction bases not matched to a gene: 3. This CDR3 is 17 amino acids long. In DNA form, the CDR3 reads TGTGCCAGTAGTATAGATTCCGGGGGGTCTGGGGCCAACGTCCTGACTTTC. This encodes CASSIDSGGSGANVLTF. Full variable domain (remainder filled in from reference TRBV19 and TRBJ2-6): DGGITQSPKYLFRKEGQNVTLSCEQNLNHDAMYWYRQDPGQGLRLIYYSQIVNDFQKGDIAEGYSVSREKKESFPLTVTSAQKNPTAFYLCASSIDSGGSGANVLTFGAGSRLTVL.

The V gene is TRBV4-3, the J gene TRBJ2-3; D is unclear. This CDR3 has 15 residues. Germline values: CDR1 LGHNA, CDR2 YSLEER. V lost 4 bases and J 1 base, leaving 12 bases between the germline ends. The CDR3 DNA reads TGCGCCAGCAGCCCCTCTAGTGGTGGCACAGATACGCAGTATTTT. It codes for CASSPSSGGTDTQYF.

The chain recombines TRBV5-4 with TRBJ2-5; 7 nucleotides match TRBD1. Germline values: CDR1 SGHNT, CDR2 YYREEE (reference sequence). V trimming: 4 bases; J trimming: 0 bases; junction bases outside the gene matches: 6. The length of the CDR3 is 15 residues. The chain's CDR3 is CASSQKGQYQETQYF. CDR3 DNA: TGTGCCAGCAGCCAAAAGGGACAGTACCAAGAGACCCAGTACTTC.

V usage is TRBV15 and J usage is TRBJ2-6; the D is unclear. The CDR3 loop spans 16 amino acids. V dropped 1 base and J dropped 0 bases, with 7 bases sitting between them. The germline CDR1 and CDR2 sequences are LNHNV and YYDKDF (reference sequence). The CDR3 sequence: CATSRVISSGANVLTF. The CDR3, as DNA: TGTGCCACCAGCAGAGTCATCAGCTCTGGGGCCAACGTCCTGACTTTC.

The sample holds a few counts of this clone. The gene calls are TRBV28 and TRBJ2-7; maybe TRBD1 (5 bases). Germline loops: CDR1 MDHEN, CDR2 SYDVKM. Trimming took off 2 bases at V and 4 bases at J, with 15 bases between the two ends. The CDR3 totals 15 residues. The CDR3 sequence: CASSLPSYRRYEQYF. CDR3 in DNA: TGTGCCAGCAGTTTACCCTCCTACAGGAGATACGAGCAGTACTTC.

The gene calls are TRBV19 and TRBJ2-2; 14 bases match TRBD2. V trimming: 5 bases; J trimming: 2 bases; junction bases outside the gene matches: 7. The CDR3 runs to 18 residues. Germline values: CDR1 LNHDA, CDR2 SQIVND (reference sequence). DNA of the CDR3: TGTGCCAGTAGTTTGGGGACTAGCGGGAGTTCCAACACCGGGGAGCTGTTTTTT. Amino acids: CASSLGTSGSSNTGELFF.

The V call is TRBV28, the J call TRBJ1-1; D is unresolved. Germline V gives CDR1 MDHEN, CDR2 SYDVKM. This CDR3 has 14 residues. Trimming pared 6 bases from V and 10 bases from J, leaving 21 bases between. CDR3 region: CASSEAGGPGIAFF. CDR3 in DNA: TGTGCCAGCAGCGAGGCCGGTGGTCCGGGGATAGCTTTCTTT.